This entry lists 3 T cell receptor beta chains sequenced from one sample in a study of vaccination effects on CD4 cells after COVID-19 (dated 2022 in TCRdb). The method was the immunoSEQ multiplex PCR assay. Not all clones reach the TCRdb copy of this immuneACCESS table, which keeps in-frame sequences only. Checked studies attribute under half of the gap to unresolved V genes and leave the rest unexplained. This sample lists about 73,000 clones; around 79% were detected once. Roughly 2.9% of the sample belongs to the ten largest clones. These receptors lack a known antigen. In the ViraFEST assay, PBMC were stimulated with viral peptide pools, and TCR sequencing was then used to find antigen-specific CD4+ T cell clonotypes based on their expansion. After around ten days of culture, CD4+ T cells were isolated with the EasySep CD4+ T cell isolation kit. Negative nucleocapsid antibody results before and after vaccination confirmed that the healthy vaccine recipients had no prior SARS-CoV-2 infection.

The sequenced sample was CD4+ T cells from PBMCs cultured with HCoV-NL63 spike peptides, obtained before COVID-19 vaccination. The cell subset or site label here, explained by the study, means: HCoV-NL63 spike overlapping peptide pool stimulation. The receptors derive from a human donor who received a COVID-19 vaccine.

The chain combines TRBV5-3 with TRBJ2-7; tentative D call: TRBD2 (6 bases). TRBV5-3 is known as an ORF, though its function is uncertain. Trimming took off 1 base at V and 0 bases at J, with 17 bases between the two ends. CDR3 size: 17 residues. The CDR3 sequence: CARSLKVTRGSSYEQYV. The CDR3 nucleotides read TGTGCCAGAAGCTTGAAGGTTACGCGGGGAAGCTCCTACGAGCAGTACGTC.

The chain couples TRBV3-1 (or the pseudogene TRBV3-2) to TRBJ2-7; no firm D call. From germline, CDR1 is LGHDT and CDR2 YNNKEL (reference sequence). The length of the CDR3 is 13 residues. V was clipped by 1 base and J by 4 bases, with 8 bases between them. CDR3 DNA sequence: TGTGCCAGCAGCCAAGGGGTCGGGTACGAGCAGTACGTC. This translates into CASSQGVGYEQYV.

This clone was observed once. The chain employs TRBV19 and TRBJ1-1; TRBD1 is a possible D gene (5 bases). V lost 8 bases, J lost 9 bases, and 16 bases lay in between. CDR3 length equals 12 residues. The V gene's germline CDR1 is LNHDA and CDR2 SQIVND (reference sequence). CDR3 residues: CASGERREKAFF. CDR3 in DNA: TGTGCCAGTGGTGAGCGCAGGGAAAAAGCTTTCTTT.